These T cell receptor beta chains were read from a single sample in a study of identical twins. TCRdb recomputed calls from the 5' RACE reads with MiXCR, one row per CDR3 protein. The repertoire holds 1.5 million to 2 million distinct CDR3 sequences, around 29% seen once, with approximately 0.25% in the top ten. Sequenced sample: cord blood. The receptors were sampled from a newborn girl in good health. Each CDR3 is given with its conserved first and last residue. A D gene is named only where the DNA matches it firmly. The size of a clone is reported for some rows only, either as once, few or many, or as a class for expanded clones.

15	TRBJ2-3	TRBV20-1	-	TRBD2	CSAGTSGPSTDTQYF	TGCAGTGCCGGAACTAGCGGCCCTAGCACAGATACGCAGTATTTT
15	TRBJ1-2	TRBV29-1	-	-	CSVQPARGANYGYTF	TGCAGCGTTCAGCCCGCCCGGGGAGCTAACTATGGCTACACCTTC
12	TRBJ2-1	TRBV2	-	-	CASSETRPSQFF	TGTGCCAGCAGTGAAACCCGGCCATCTCAGTTCTTC
13	TRBJ1-1	TRBV15	-	-	CATLQGLNTEAFF	TGTGCCACCCTGCAGGGACTGAACACTGAAGCTTTCTTT
16	TRBJ2-7	TRBV4-1	-	TRBD1	CASSQPFRDRGYEQYF	TGCGCCAGCAGCCAACCATTCCGGGACAGAGGCTACGAGCAGTACTTC
14	TRBJ2-3	TRBV6-1	-	TRBD2	CAGRERGGTDTQYF	TGTGCCGGACGGGAGCGGGGGGGCACAGATACGCAGTATTTT
14	TRBJ1-6	TRBV20-1	-	TRBD1	CSARRQGHNSPLHF	TGCAGTGCTAGAAGACAGGGTCATAATTCACCCCTCCACTTT
15	TRBJ1-6	TRBV27	few	-	CASTRGTGFNSPLHF	TGTGCCAGCACCCGAGGAACAGGGTTTAATTCACCCCTCCACTTT
16	TRBJ2-1	TRBV7-9	few	TRBD2	CASSGDPGLAEYEQFF	TGTGCCAGCAGCGGGGATCCGGGACTAGCGGAATATGAGCAGTTCTTC
14	TRBJ1-2	TRBV5-6	-	-	CASIRRGGGYGYTF	TGTGCCAGCATACGAAGGGGGGGTGGCTATGGCTACACCTTC
13	TRBJ2-3	TRBV18	-	-	CASSPIVADTQYF	TGTGCCAGCTCACCAATAGTTGCAGATACGCAGTATTTT
12	TRBJ1-4	TRBV6-6	-	-	CASSSALEKLFF	TGTGCCAGCAGTTCGGCCCTTGAAAAACTGTTTTTT
16	TRBJ1-2	TRBV29-1	few	TRBD1	CSVGPGQGGGASGYTF	TGCAGCGTTGGCCCAGGACAGGGCGGAGGGGCTAGTGGCTACACCTTC
14	TRBJ2-5	TRBV29-1	-	-	CSVLQAGLRETQYF	TGCAGCGTTTTGCAGGCGGGACTGAGAGAGACCCAGTACTTC
16	TRBJ1-2	TRBV27	-	-	CASLPRQERHNYGYTF	TGTGCCAGCCTTCCGCGACAAGAACGACATAACTATGGCTACACCTTC
14	TRBJ1-4	TRBV20-1	once	TRBD1	CSAPRQGLGEKLFF	TGCAGTGCTCCGCGACAGGGCTTGGGTGAAAAACTGTTTTTT
14	TRBJ2-3	TRBV20-1	-	-	CSATNYREADTQYF	TGCAGTGCTACAAACTACCGCGAGGCAGATACGCAGTATTTT
14	TRBJ2-7	TRBV11-2	-	-	CASSLIGLAHEQYF	TGTGCCAGCAGCTTAATAGGGCTGGCCCACGAGCAGTACTTC
12	TRBJ1-1	TRBV6-6	few	-	CASRGMNTEAFF	TGTGCCAGCAGAGGTATGAACACTGAAGCTTTCTTT
18	TRBJ2-3	TRBV28	-	-	CASRVGGRGVPSTDTQYF	TGTGCCAGCAGAGTTGGGGGGCGAGGGGTTCCTAGCACAGATACGCAGTATTTT
14	TRBJ1-1	TRBV20-1	once	-	CSAREWGPNTEAFF	TGCAGTGCTAGAGAGTGGGGGCCGAACACTGAAGCTTTCTTT
15	TRBJ2-5	TRBV6-2/TRBV6-3	-	-	CASSYRGDRQETQYF	TGTGCCAGCAGTTATAGGGGGGACAGACAAGAGACCCAGTACTTC
15	TRBJ2-1	TRBV18	once	TRBD1	CASSPPRTGGNEQSF	TGTGCCAGCTCACCACCAAGGACAGGGGGCAATGAGCAGTCCTTC
14	TRBJ1-6	TRBV20-1	few	-	CSAIPGAWNSPLHF	TGCAGTGCTATCCCCGGGGCATGGAATTCACCCCTCCACTTT
14	TRBJ1-2	TRBV6-1	few	-	CASSENLLHYGYTF	TGTGCCAGCAGTGAAAATCTCCTTCACTATGGCTACACCTTC
14	TRBJ1-1	TRBV5-1	-	-	CASSPYGGGTEAFF	TGCGCCAGCAGCCCCTATGGGGGGGGCACTGAAGCTTTCTTT
15	TRBJ1-4	TRBV5-1	-	-	CASSLAGDRGEKLFF	TGCGCCAGCAGCTTGGCCGGAGACCGGGGTGAAAAACTGTTTTTT
13	TRBJ1-1	TRBV29-1	few	TRBD1	CSVETDRETEAFF	TGCAGCGTTGAAACAGACAGGGAAACTGAAGCTTTCTTT
15	TRBJ2-1	TRBV3-1	-	TRBD2	CASSQDPSGVNEQFF	TGTGCCAGCAGCCAAGATCCCAGCGGGGTCAATGAGCAGTTCTTC